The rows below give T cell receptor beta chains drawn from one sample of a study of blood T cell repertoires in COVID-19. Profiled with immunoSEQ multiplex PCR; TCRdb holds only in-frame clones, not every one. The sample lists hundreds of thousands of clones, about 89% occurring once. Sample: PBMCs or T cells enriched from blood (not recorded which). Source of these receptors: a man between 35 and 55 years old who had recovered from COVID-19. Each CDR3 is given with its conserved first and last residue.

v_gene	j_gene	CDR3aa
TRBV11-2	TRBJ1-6	CASSLDWQGSYNSPLHF
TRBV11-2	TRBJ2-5	CASSLWASGGDGTQYF
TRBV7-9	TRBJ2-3	CASSLAQGGTDTQYF
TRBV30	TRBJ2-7	CAWSEHGGHRSYEQYF
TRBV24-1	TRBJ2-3	CATSDLPAGRTDTQYF
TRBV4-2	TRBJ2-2	CASSRYSGTRSGELFF
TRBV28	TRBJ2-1	CASIFDMAPYNEQFF
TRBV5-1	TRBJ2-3	CASSPGLASDTQYF
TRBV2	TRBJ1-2	CASSVRQGDSGYTF
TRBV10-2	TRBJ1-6	CASSEMTDSPLHF
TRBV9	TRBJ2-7	CASSVEDRSYEQYF
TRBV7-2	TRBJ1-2	CASIYRQANYGYTF
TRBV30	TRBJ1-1	CAWSVPQVRNTEAFF
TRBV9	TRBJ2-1	CASSAEGLKTYNEQFF
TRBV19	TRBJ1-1	CASSIGQLTEAFF
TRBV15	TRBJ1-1	CATSREGQGLEAFF